The clone carrying this T cell receptor beta chain was recorded many times. Antigen unknown. Germline loops: CDR1 SGHRS, CDR2 YFSETQ. V lost 2 bases and J 5 bases, leaving 13 bases between the germline ends. CDR3 size: 14 residues. The data derive from a study of neurological immune-mediated disorders. The study, taken as a whole, reports: Because no CDR3 amino acid sequences were shared across subjects by expanded clones, private repertoires were suggested in all groups.

5'RACE with 10-nucleotide random UMIs generated the cDNA. Per sequencing run, 15-18 subjects together gave over 170 million TCR-beta sequences. TCRdb re-called the 5' RACE reads through MiXCR, storing one row per CDR3 protein. The sample includes tens of thousands of distinct CDR3 sequences, 3% to 3.5% seen only once; the top ten take roughly 16%. The clonotype comes from a woman aged 45-60 years with multiple sclerosis. This chain connects TRBV5-1 to TRBJ1-1; a possible D gene is TRBD1 (6 bases). Sequenced sample: PBMCs. The CDR3 DNA reads as TGCGCCAGCAGCTTTGGGGGGGGCGCTACTGAAGCTTTCTTT. This translates into CASSFGGGATEAFF.